This passage covers 20 T cell receptor beta chains from one sample sequenced in a study of Ad26.COV2.S vaccination and SARS-CoV-2 variants. The treatment is: roughly 20 received Ad26.COV2.S at low or high dose, single or two shots; about 5 received placebo; per-sample allocation not given. On day 63 after the first injection, vaccine and placebo recipients gave samples. Here immunoSEQ multiplex PCR was the method, and the copy in TCRdb shows in-frame clones only, minus some. The sample records 350,000 to 600,000 clones, roughly nine tenths being singletons. This sample comprised peripheral blood, obtained in a trial of Ad26.COV2.S vaccine versus placebo. All receptors come from a person between 18 and 65 years old who received the Ad26.COV2.S COVID-19 vaccine or a placebo.

The V call is TRBV7-8, the J call TRBJ2-5, with D uncertain. There are 13 residues in the CDR3. Germline V CDR1 and CDR2: SGHVS, FQNEAQ. Trimming pared 1 base from V and 7 bases from J, leaving 10 bases between. This CDR3 reads CASSLELVLTQYF. The DNA for the CDR3 is TGTGCCAGCAGCTTAGAATTAGTTTTGACCCAGTACTTC.

The chain recombines TRBV7-9 with TRBJ2-5; a weak D match, TRBD1 (6 bases). The CDR3 is 13 amino acids. Germline CDR1 reads SEHNR; CDR2 reads FQNEAQ (reference sequence). The V gene lost 4 bases and the J gene lost 5 bases, with 11 bases spanning the gap. CDR3 sequence (DNA): TGTGCCAGCAGCTCACAGGGTGGGGAGACCCAGTACTTC. Protein product: CASSSQGGETQYF.

In its sample, this clone was seen a few times. The V call is TRBV19, the J call TRBJ1-2; 10 nucleotides line up with TRBD1. V lost 5 bases to trimming and J lost 0 bases; unmatched junction nucleotides: 3. The CDR3 runs to 15 residues. Germline V gene lookup returns CDR1 LNHDA and CDR2 SQIVND (reference sequence). The CDR3 is CASSPGTGANYGYTF. The CDR3, as DNA: TGTGCCAGTAGTCCGGGGACAGGGGCTAACTATGGCTACACCTTC.

This sequence joins TRBV7-9 and TRBJ2-4, with a possible D match to TRBD2 (6 bases). The CDR3 extends over 18 amino acids. Germline-derived CDR1 and CDR2 are SEHNR and FQNEAQ (reference sequence). V gave up 5 bases and J gave up 0 bases, with 20 bases separating them. CDR3 in DNA: TGTGCCAGCAGCCCCATTCGTTGGGGGGACTTAGCCAAAAACATTCAGTACTTC. As protein: CASSPIRWGDLAKNIQYF.

The chain uses TRBV5-1 and TRBJ2-3, with unresolved D. Germline V CDR1 and CDR2: SGHRS, YFSETQ. The CDR3 has 16 amino acids. Trimming removed 0 bases at V and 0 bases at J, with 11 bases between. The CDR3 region is CASSLVSGASTDTQYF. Here the CDR3 DNA reads TGCGCCAGCAGCTTGGTCTCAGGTGCTAGCACAGATACGCAGTATTTT.

The chain couples TRBV6-5 to TRBJ2-7; D possibly corresponds to TRBD1 (6 bases). V was cut by 0 bases and J by 2 bases, with 11 bases left in between. This CDR3 region has 15 residues. CDR1 MNHEY and CDR2 SVGAGI come from the germline V gene. The CDR3 DNA reads as TGTGCCAGCAGTTACTCGGGCAGGGGACCCTACGAGCAGTACTTC. Its translation is CASSYSGRGPYEQYF.

The rearrangement joins TRBV28 to TRBJ2-7, with D perhaps TRBD2 (6 bases). The CDR3 contains 18 residues. Germline CDR1 and CDR2: MDHEN and SYDVKM. Trimming pared 10 bases from V and 0 bases from J, leaving 28 bases between. The DNA of the CDR3 is TGTGCCACCCAAAATCGCCCTTCGGGGGTTTACAGCTCCTACGAGCAGTACTTC. Protein: CATQNRPSGVYSSYEQYF.

This clone has more than one count but fewer than ten. The CDR3 is CASSYGGASPVWQYF. For the CDR3, the DNA is TGTGCCAGCAGTTACGGAGGGGCTAGTCCTGTTTGGCAGTACTTC. J is TRBJ2-7 and V is TRBV6-2 or TRBV6-3; D might be TRBD2 (6 bases). The CDR3 has 15 residues. Trimming took 2 bases from V and 9 from J, leaving 20 bases between them. CDR1 MNHEY and CDR2 SVGEGT come from the germline V gene.

V usage is TRBV3-1 (or the pseudogene TRBV3-2) and J usage is TRBJ1-2, with unresolved D. The CDR3 has 16 residues. In germline, CDR1 is LGHDT, CDR2 YNNKEL (reference sequence). With 1 base removed from V and 2 bases from J, the gap between germline ends came to 14 bases. The CDR3 sequence is CASSQGGGTANYGYTF. CDR3 DNA: TGTGCCAGCAGCCAAGGGGGTGGTACGGCGAACTATGGCTACACCTTC.

This rearrangement joins TRBV4-1 to TRBJ2-3; possibly TRBD2 for D (5 bases). Per the germline V gene, CDR1 is MGHRA and CDR2 is YSYEKL. The CDR3 has 12 amino acids. Trimming took off 3 bases at V and 9 bases at J, with 10 bases between the two ends. The CDR3 loop reads CASSHGPGTQYF. The CDR3 DNA reads TGCGCCAGCAGCCACGGACCGGGGACGCAGTATTTT.

The chain links TRBV3-1 (or the pseudogene TRBV3-2) to TRBJ1-6, with a weak D call TRBD1 (5 bases). The length of the CDR3 is 17 residues. V shed 4 bases and J shed 7 bases, with 20 bases lying between them. In germline, CDR1 is LGHDT, CDR2 YNNKEL (reference sequence). This chain's CDR3 is CASSRDGAGWGNSPLHF. CDR3 DNA: TGTGCCAGCAGCCGAGACGGGGCGGGGTGGGGGAATTCACCCCTCCACTTT.

This sequence joins TRBV15 and TRBJ2-3; tentatively, D is TRBD2 (6 bases). V was pared by 3 bases and J by 2 bases, with 12 bases between. CDR1 LNHNV and CDR2 YYDKDF come from the germline V gene (reference sequence). The CDR3 has 15 residues. CDR3 in amino acids: CATSRGVADTDTQYF. The CDR3, as DNA: TGTGCCACCAGCAGGGGCGTAGCGGACACAGATACGCAGTATTTT.

The chain couples TRBV28 to TRBJ2-3; 9 positions match TRBD2. After removal of 5 bases from V and 2 bases from J, the junction contained 17 bases not matched to a gene. The CDR3 length is 19 residues. Germline CDR1 is MDHEN and CDR2 is SYDVKM. CDR3 bases: TGTGCCAGCAGTCCCGGGACAGCCATAAGCGGGGGGCCCACAGATACGCAGTATTTT. It yields the protein CASSPGTAISGGPTDTQYF.

The chain combines TRBV19 with TRBJ1-2; D is unclear. The length of the CDR3 is 13 residues. CDR1 is LNHDA, CDR2 SQIVND, per germline (reference sequence). V was clipped by 5 bases and J by 0 bases, with 7 bases between them. CDR3: CASSVQPNYGYTF. The CDR3 coding sequence is TGTGCCAGTAGTGTACAGCCTAACTATGGCTACACCTTC.

This clone appeared once. The V call is TRBV7-2, the J call TRBJ1-4; 7 bases align to TRBD1. In germline, CDR1 is SGHTA, CDR2 FQGNSA. Germline trimming cut 1 base from V and 4 bases from J; bases unmatched to any gene: 15. The CDR3 spans 19 residues. The CDR3 nucleotides read TGTGCCAGCAGCTTAGTTTTAGCAGGGGGAGGGGGCAATAATGAAAAACTGTTTTTT. Its translation: CASSLVLAGGGGNNEKLFF.

This sequence joins TRBV30 and TRBJ1-5; D not certain. Germline values: CDR1 GTSNPN, CDR2 SVGIG (reference sequence). Between the trimmed V and J ends, which lost 0 bases and 3 bases, there was a span of 9 bases. The CDR3 is 14 residues long. CDR3 bases: TGTGCCTGGAGTGTGGGAGGTTACAATCAGCCCCAGCATTTT. Translating it yields CAWSVGGYNQPQHF.

This clone is a singleton in its sample. The V call is TRBV24-1, the J call TRBJ2-2, with 10 positions matching TRBD1. CDR1 and CDR2 from the germline V gene are KGHDR and SFDVKD. This CDR3 spans 16 amino acids. The trim removed 4 bases at V and 5 bases at J, leaving 6 bases unmatched. The CDR3: CATSDPTGGKTGELFF. For the CDR3, the DNA is TGTGCCACCAGTGACCCGACAGGGGGCAAGACCGGGGAGCTGTTTTTT.

This clone was counted only a few times. The chain couples TRBV29-1 to TRBJ1-4; tentatively, D is TRBD1 (6 bases). This CDR3 comprises 12 residues. V was pared by 3 bases and J by 8 bases, with 10 bases between. Germline values: CDR1 SQVTM, CDR2 ANQGSEA. The CDR3 here is CSVDLQGEKLFF. As DNA, the CDR3 is TGCAGCGTTGATTTACAGGGCGAAAAACTGTTTTTT.

This clone was observed a single time. The chain carries TRBV30 and TRBJ2-1; D gene uncertain. CDR1 GTSNPN and CDR2 SVGIG come from the germline V gene (reference sequence). Trimming took 3 bases from V and 0 from J, leaving 15 bases between them. The CDR3 is 16 residues long. CDR3 amino acids: CAWRGSGWSSYNEQFF. The CDR3 DNA reads as TGTGCCTGGAGGGGGTCAGGCTGGAGCTCCTACAATGAGCAGTTCTTC. Looking up the rest from reference TRBV30 and TRBJ2-1 gives the full variable domain: SQTIHQWPATLVQPVGSPLSLECTVEGTSNPNLYWYRQAAGRGLQLLFYSVGIGQISSEVPQNLSASRPQDRQFILSSKKLLLSDSGFYLCAWRGSGWSSYNEQFFGPGTRLTVL.

About this clone itself: This specimen includes other DNA sequences encoding the same CDR3. As DNA, the CDR3 is TGTGCCACCAGTAGGCCAGGGGCCAACGTCCTGACTTTC. Amino acids: CATSRPGANVLTF. This sequence joins TRBV15 and TRBJ2-6; D is unclear. Germline values: CDR1 LNHNV, CDR2 YYDKDF (reference sequence). The CDR3 is made up of 13 amino acids. Between the trimmed V and J ends, which lost 6 bases and 4 bases, there was a span of 7 bases.